Included here is one T cell receptor beta chain sequence, with context. CDR3 size: 16 residues. In germline, CDR1 is SGHDN, CDR2 FVKESK. The trim removed 2 bases at V and 4 bases at J, leaving 8 bases unmatched. The data were obtained in a study of beta chain features in type 1 diabetes. Every isolated RNA sample was fully reverse transcribed, so sequencing captured expressed TCRB transcripts. Produced via immunoSEQ multiplex PCR; TCRdb's table is partial and in-frame only. This table holds about 620,000 clones, around a sixth found once. V and J are TRBV14 and TRBJ2-1, with 7 bases aligning to TRBD2. Sequenced: naive CD4+ T cells from blood. The TCR comes from a man aged 18 to 29 in good health. CDR3 region: CASSQQSGVSYNEQFF. In DNA, the CDR3 is TGTGCCAGCAGCCAACAGAGCGGGGTTTCTTACAATGAGCAGTTCTTC.